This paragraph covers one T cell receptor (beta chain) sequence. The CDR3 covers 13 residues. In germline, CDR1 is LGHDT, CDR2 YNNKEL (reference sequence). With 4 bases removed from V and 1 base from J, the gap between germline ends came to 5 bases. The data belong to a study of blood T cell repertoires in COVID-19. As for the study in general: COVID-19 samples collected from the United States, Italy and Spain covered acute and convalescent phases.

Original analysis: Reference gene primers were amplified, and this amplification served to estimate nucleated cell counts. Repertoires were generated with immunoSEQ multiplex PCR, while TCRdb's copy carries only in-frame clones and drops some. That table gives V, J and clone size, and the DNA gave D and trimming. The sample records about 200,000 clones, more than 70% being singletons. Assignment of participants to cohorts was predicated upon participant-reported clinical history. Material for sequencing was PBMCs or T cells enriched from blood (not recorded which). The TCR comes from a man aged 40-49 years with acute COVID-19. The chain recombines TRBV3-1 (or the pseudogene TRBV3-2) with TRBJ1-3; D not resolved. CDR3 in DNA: TGTGCCAGCAGCCCCCGGTCTGGAAACACCATATATTTT. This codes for CASSPRSGNTIYF.